This is a list of T cell receptor beta chains from one sample in a study of cytomegalovirus exposure and HLA in healthy donors. Assay: immunoSEQ multiplex PCR; the TCRdb copy retains only in-frame clones and omits some. The sample shows some 130,000 clones, about 73% of them seen only once. The sample taken for sequencing was PBMCs. These receptors all come from a woman between 45 and 65 years old in good health and CMV-seropositive. CDR3s include the opening cysteine and the closing phenylalanine or tryptophan. A D gene is named only where the DNA matches it firmly. Size values are once, few and many counts, or a class for expanded clones, and some rows have none.

J: TRBJ2-7; size: -; V: TRBV10-3; D: -; CDR3: CAISDRSFYEQYF; DNA: TGTGCCATCAGCGACAGATCCTTCTACGAGCAGTACTTC
J: TRBJ1-2; size: -; V: TRBV5-1; D: -; CDR3: CASGDSLDYGYTF; DNA: TGCGCCAGCGGCGACAGCTTGGACTATGGCTACACCTTC
J: TRBJ1-6; size: once; V: TRBV2; D: TRBD1; CDR3: CASFLTGTGNSPLHF; DNA: TGTGCCAGTTTTTTGACCGGGACAGGGAATTCACCCCTCCACTTT
J: TRBJ1-1; size: -; V: TRBV6-4; D: TRBD1; CDR3: CASSPDQGDTEAFF; DNA: TGTGCCAGCAGTCCGGACCAGGGGGACACTGAAGCTTTCTTT
J: TRBJ1-1; size: -; V: TRBV9; D: -; CDR3: CASSVAVGGTEAFF; DNA: TGTGCCAGCAGCGTAGCTGTGGGGGGCACTGAAGCTTTCTTT
J: TRBJ2-3; size: once; V: TRBV19; D: -; CDR3: CASSVQGTDTQYF; DNA: TGTGCCAGTAGTGTTCAGGGCACAGATACGCAGTATTTT
J: TRBJ1-2; size: -; V: TRBV6-5; D: -; CDR3: CASSSQPGVNYGYTF; DNA: TGTGCCAGCAGTTCCCAACCCGGGGTTAACTATGGCTACACCTTC
J: TRBJ2-6; size: -; V: TRBV5-1; D: TRBD1; CDR3: CASSLAGGPGANVLTF; DNA: TGCGCCAGCAGCTTAGCAGGGGGCCCTGGGGCCAACGTCCTGACTTTC
J: TRBJ1-5; size: -; V: TRBV7-2; D: -; CDR3: CASSLTGYNQPQHF; DNA: TGTGCCAGCAGCCTTACAGGGTACAATCAGCCCCAGCATTTT
J: TRBJ2-5; size: -; V: TRBV4-1; D: TRBD2; CDR3: CASKFTPSGVQETQYF; DNA: TGCGCCAGCAAATTTACTCCTAGCGGGGTACAAGAGACCCAGTACTTC
J: TRBJ2-7; size: -; V: TRBV7-2; D: -; CDR3: CASSPTSYEQYF; DNA: TGTGCCAGCAGCCCCACATCCTACGAGCAGTACTTC